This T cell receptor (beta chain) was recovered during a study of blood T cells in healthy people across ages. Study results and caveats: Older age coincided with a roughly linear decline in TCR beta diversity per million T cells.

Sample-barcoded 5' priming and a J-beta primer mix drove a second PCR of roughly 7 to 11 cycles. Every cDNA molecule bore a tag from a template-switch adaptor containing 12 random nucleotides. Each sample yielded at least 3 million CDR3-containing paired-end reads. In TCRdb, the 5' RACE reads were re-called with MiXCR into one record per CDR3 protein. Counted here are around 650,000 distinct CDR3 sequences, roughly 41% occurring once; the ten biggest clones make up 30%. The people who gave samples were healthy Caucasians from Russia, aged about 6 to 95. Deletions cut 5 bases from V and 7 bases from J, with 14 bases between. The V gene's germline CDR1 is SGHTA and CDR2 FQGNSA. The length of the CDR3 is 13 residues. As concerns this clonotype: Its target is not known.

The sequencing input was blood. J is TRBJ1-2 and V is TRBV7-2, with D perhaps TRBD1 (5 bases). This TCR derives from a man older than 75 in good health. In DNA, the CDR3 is TGTGCCAGCAGCCCATCAGGGATTACTGGCTACACCTTC. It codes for CASSPSGITGYTF.